These 28 T cell receptor beta chains share one sample of origin, sequenced in a study of CD8 T cells in Susac syndrome. Reverse transcription used roughly 0.5 to 1 ug RNA and random hexamers. TCRdb reprocessed the immunoSEQ multiplex PCR reads with MiXCR, giving one entry per CDR3 protein. Of roughly 150,000 distinct CDR3 sequences listed, around 96% were seen once; the top ten hold roughly 0.16%. Sequenced material: CD4+ T cells from PBMCs. These receptors all come from a human donor with Susac syndrome.

The chain recombines TRBV9 with TRBJ1-6, with D possibly TRBD1 on 6 matching bases. In germline, CDR1 is SGDLS, CDR2 YYNGEE. Trimming removed 3 bases at V and 1 base at J, with 11 bases between. The CDR3 is 16 amino acids. CDR3 nucleotide sequence: TGTGCCAGCAGCGCCCGGGACATGTCCTATAATTCACCCCTCCACTTT. Residues: CASSARDMSYNSPLHF.

This chain uses TRBV20-1 with TRBJ2-1, with D perhaps TRBD2 (5 bases). This CDR3 is 14 amino acids long. The germline gives CDR1 DFQATT, CDR2 SNEGSKA (reference sequence). The V end was cut by 5 bases, the J end by 0 bases, with 11 bases between. The CDR3 loop is CSAGGASSYNEQFF. The CDR3 DNA sequence: TGCAGTGCTGGAGGAGCTAGCTCCTACAATGAGCAGTTCTTC.

V gene TRBV3-1 combines with J gene TRBJ2-2; D gene unclear. Germline V gene data show CDR1 as LGHDT and CDR2 as YNNKEL (reference sequence). The V and J ends lost 3 bases and 3 bases respectively, with 2 bases between them. CDR3 size: 12 residues. The CDR3 coding sequence is TGTGCCAGCAGCCACCACACCGGGGAGCTGTTTTTT. This translates into CASSHHTGELFF.

The chain couples TRBV29-1 to TRBJ1-2, with 8 bases that match TRBD1. The CDR3 runs to 13 residues. Germline lookup yields CDR1 SQVTM and CDR2 ANQGSEA. The ends lost 7 bases at V and 6 bases at J; junction bases unmatched: 10. The CDR3 region has the DNA TGCAGCGCCGCAGGGGGCTTTGGGGATGGCTACACCTTC. This codes for CSAAGGFGDGYTF.

This sequence joins TRBV2 and TRBJ2-6, with D perhaps TRBD1 (5 bases). There are 13 residues in the CDR3. Germline assignment: CDR1 SNHLY and CDR2 FYNNEI. Trimming took 8 bases from V and 2 from J, leaving 7 bases between them. Here the CDR3 DNA reads TGTGCCAGCGTACAGGCTGGGGCCAACGTCCTGACTTTC. Translation: CASVQAGANVLTF.

The chain employs TRBV20-1 and TRBJ1-4; 9 bases are a match to TRBD1. The CDR3 totals 12 residues. The V gene end was trimmed by 5 bases and the J gene end by 13 bases; junction bases not matched to a gene: 8. CDR1 and CDR2 (germline): DFQATT, SNEGSKA (reference sequence). The CDR3 loop reads CSAGAGTGRLFF. The CDR3 region has the DNA TGCAGTGCTGGGGCCGGGACAGGGAGACTGTTTTTT.

The chain links TRBV12-3 or TRBV12-4 to TRBJ2-5; D is unresolved. This CDR3 contains 15 residues. V was pared by 1 base and J by 1 base, with 10 bases between. CDR3 bases: TGTGCCAGCAGTTTAGAAGGGTGGCGCCAAGAGACCCAGTACTTC. Protein sequence: CASSLEGWRQETQYF.

The chain carries TRBV29-1 and TRBJ1-2; no clear D gene. CDR3 length: 11 amino acids. V lost 0 bases and J lost 5, with 4 bases in between. Germline V gene sequence: CDR1 SQVTM, CDR2 ANQGSEA. In nucleotides, the CDR3 is TGCAGCGTTGAAGATGGGTATGGCTACACCTTC. It is translated as CSVEDGYGYTF.

The chain employs TRBV20-1 and TRBJ2-3; no definite D call. Per the germline V gene, CDR1 is DFQATT and CDR2 is SNEGSKA (reference sequence). CDR3 length: 12 residues. V was pared by 6 bases and J by 5 bases, with 12 bases between. Here the CDR3 reads CSATPSQDTQYF. The CDR3 bases are TGCAGTGCCACCCCCAGCCAAGATACGCAGTATTTT.

The chain links TRBV12-3 or TRBV12-4 to TRBJ2-2, with D tentatively TRBD1 or TRBD2 (5 bases each). This CDR3 region has 14 residues. The germline V and J ends were trimmed by 3 bases and 5 bases, with 10 bases remaining between them. The chain's CDR3 is CASSFQGDTGELFF. CDR3 DNA: TGTGCCAGCAGTTTCCAGGGAGATACCGGGGAGCTGTTTTTT.

This clonotype was recorded only once. The V call is TRBV20-1, the J call TRBJ2-7; weak D call: TRBD1 (5 bases). This CDR3 comprises 14 residues. Trimming removed 2 bases from V and 4 bases from J, with 15 bases in between. Germline V gene sequence: CDR1 DFQATT, CDR2 SNEGSKA (reference sequence). In DNA, the CDR3 is TGCAGTGCTAGAAAAGGGCAGGGTCTGTACGAGCAGTACTTC. It codes for CSARKGQGLYEQYF.

This chain uses TRBV20-1 with TRBJ2-7, with D unclear. Germline V CDR1 and CDR2: DFQATT, SNEGSKA (reference sequence). Trimming pared 3 bases from V and 11 bases from J, leaving 17 bases between. The CDR3 spans 12 residues. The CDR3 is CSARFVAPKEYF. CDR3 coding DNA: TGCAGTGCTAGGTTCGTGGCGCCCAAGGAGTACTTC.

This clonotype appeared a single time. The chain couples TRBV25-1 to TRBJ2-1; TRBD2 agrees at 9 bases. J lost 1 base, V lost 5 bases, and 0 bases had no gene match. Germline V gene lookup returns CDR1 MGHDK and CDR2 SYGVNS. There are 14 residues in the CDR3. The CDR3 spells CASSTSGSYNEQFF. For the CDR3, the DNA is TGTGCCAGCAGTACTAGCGGGTCCTACAATGAGCAGTTCTTC.

The J gene is TRBJ1-2, the V gene TRBV21-1; whether TRBD1, the table's D call, matches the DNA was not checked. TRBV21-1 is noted as a pseudogene. The CDR3 loop spans 14 amino acids. In nucleotides, the CDR3 is TGTGCCAGCAGCCCCAGGGAGGACAGGGGGCGCAACACCTTC. Its translation: CASSPREDRGRNTF.

The genes are TRBV24-1 and TRBJ2-1, with 7 bases lining up with TRBD1. The germline CDR1 and CDR2 sequences are KGHDR and SFDVKD. The CDR3 has 15 amino acids. Losses at the gene ends were 3 bases for V and 3 bases for J; bases not matched to a gene: 4. The CDR3 sequence is CATSDHWTGYNEQFF. CDR3 DNA: TGTGCCACCAGTGATCACTGGACAGGCTACAATGAGCAGTTCTTC.

This chain uses TRBV9 with TRBJ1-6; D is unresolved. Between the trimmed V and J ends, which lost 0 bases and 8 bases, there was a span of 9 bases. Germline V gene data show CDR1 as SGDLS and CDR2 as YYNGEE. The CDR3 sequence is 14 residues long. As DNA, the CDR3 is TGTGCCAGCAGCGTAGAATCGGCTGATTCACCCCTCCACTTT. This gives the protein CASSVESADSPLHF.

This chain connects TRBV20-1 to TRBJ2-5, with 7 bases matching TRBD1. The CDR3 spans 15 residues. Germline V gene lookup returns CDR1 DFQATT and CDR2 SNEGSKA (reference sequence). J lost 3 bases, V lost 1 base, and 8 bases had no gene match. CDR3 coding DNA: TGCAGTGCTAGAGCCTTAACCACAGGGGAAGAGACCCAGTACTTC. Amino acids: CSARALTTGEETQYF.

The sample holds a few counts of this clonotype. The chain recombines TRBV12-3 or TRBV12-4 with TRBJ1-2; D unresolved. The germline V and J ends were trimmed by 1 base and 2 bases, with 5 bases remaining between them. The CDR3 is 13 amino acids. CDR3: CASSLEGNYGYTF. The CDR3 DNA is TGTGCCAGCAGTTTAGAAGGGAACTATGGCTACACCTTC.

The rearrangement uses TRBV5-1 and TRBJ2-5; 10 bases map to TRBD2. This CDR3 is 15 amino acids long. With V trimmed by 3 bases and J by 3 bases, 5 bases remained unmatched. Germline V gives CDR1 SGHRS, CDR2 YFSETQ. The CDR3 loop reads CASSYGTSAEETQYF. Written as DNA, the CDR3 is TGCGCCAGCAGCTATGGGACTAGCGCAGAAGAGACCCAGTACTTC. Using reference TRBV5-1 and TRBJ2-5 for the parts outside the CDR3, the full variable domain is KAGVTQTPRYLIKTRGQQVTLSCSPISGHRSVSWYQQTPGQGLQFLFEYFSETQRNKGNFPGRFSGRQFSNSRSEMNVSTLELGDSALYLCASSYGTSAEETQYFGPGTRLLVL.

The rearrangement joins TRBV29-1 to TRBJ1-2; D remains ambiguous. The ends were cut back, 1 base at V and 3 bases at J, with 9 bases in the middle. The CDR3 extends over 13 amino acids. The germline V gene encodes CDR1 SQVTM and CDR2 ANQGSEA. CDR3 region: CSVEVAGHYGYTF. The CDR3 bases are TGCAGCGTTGAAGTTGCCGGGCACTATGGCTACACCTTC. Full variable domain (remainder filled in from reference TRBV29-1 and TRBJ1-2): SAVISQKPSRDICQRGTSLTIQCQVDSQVTMMFWYRQQPGQSLTLIATANQGSEATYESGFVIDKFPISRPNLTFSTLTVSNMSPEDSSIYLCSVEVAGHYGYTFGSGTRLTVV.

This clonotype was observed a single time. This chain connects TRBV6-5 to TRBJ1-2, with D possibly matching TRBD1 (6 bases). The V gene's germline CDR1 is MNHEY and CDR2 SVGAGI. Trimming took 4 bases from V and 5 from J, leaving 14 bases between them. This CDR3 is 14 amino acids long. Here the CDR3 DNA reads TGTGCCAGCAGTTCCCAAGGGGGAGGGTATGGCTACACCTTC. Translated: CASSSQGGGYGYTF.

The chain employs TRBV20-1 and TRBJ1-5, with D hard to call. V was trimmed by 3 bases and J by 6 bases, leaving 9 bases between them. The CDR3 contains 12 residues. Germline V gives CDR1 DFQATT, CDR2 SNEGSKA (reference sequence). The CDR3 DNA reads as TGCAGTGCTAGGCGACTCGGTCAGCCCCAGCATTTT. As protein: CSARRLGQPQHF.

The chain employs TRBV20-1 and TRBJ2-2; D is perhaps TRBD2 (6 bases). The germline V gene has CDR1 DFQATT and CDR2 SNEGSKA (reference sequence). Trimming shortened V by 6 bases and J by 4 bases, and 12 bases separated the two germline ends. This CDR3 has 13 residues. The CDR3 spells CSASGTPTGELFF. The CDR3 bases are TGCAGTGCCTCCGGGACTCCCACCGGGGAGCTGTTTTTT.

V gene TRBV7-9 combines with J gene TRBJ2-1, with 9 positions matching TRBD2. Germline V gene sequence: CDR1 SEHNR, CDR2 FQNEAQ (reference sequence). This CDR3 is 15 amino acids long. After removal of 5 bases from V and 5 bases from J, the junction contained 7 bases not matched to a gene. Here the CDR3 DNA reads TGTGCCAGCAGCCCCGAGCGGGGGGCGGACAATGAGCAGTTCTTC. This sequence encodes CASSPERGADNEQFF.

This chain joins TRBV29-1 and TRBJ2-1; D perhaps matches TRBD2 (6 bases). Germline values: CDR1 SQVTM, CDR2 ANQGSEA. The CDR3 sequence is 13 residues long. The V end lost 7 bases, the J end lost 4 bases, and 14 bases lay between the germline ends. The CDR3 is CSAYRGNYNEQFF. The CDR3 DNA reads as TGCAGCGCATATCGGGGGAATTACAATGAGCAGTTCTTC.

V gene TRBV20-1 combines with J gene TRBJ1-5; D is ambiguous. The CDR3 runs to 12 residues. The germline CDR1 and CDR2 sequences are DFQATT and SNEGSKA (reference sequence). V was pared by 3 bases and J by 4 bases, with 7 bases between. CDR3 DNA sequence: TGCAGTGCTAGTGAGGGTAATCAGCCCCAGCATTTT. It codes for CSASEGNQPQHF.

The V call is TRBV29-1, the J call TRBJ1-1, with D possibly matching TRBD1 (5 bases). Looked up from germline, CDR1 is SQVTM and CDR2 is ANQGSEA. This CDR3 is 11 amino acids long. V was pared by 5 bases and J by 3 bases, with 7 bases between. The CDR3 nucleotides read TGCAGCGTTTGGGGGGACACTGAAGCTTTCTTT. This gives the protein CSVWGDTEAFF. Filled out from reference TRBV29-1 and TRBJ1-1, the complete variable domain reads SAVISQKPSRDICQRGTSLTIQCQVDSQVTMMFWYRQQPGQSLTLIATANQGSEATYESGFVIDKFPISRPNLTFSTLTVSNMSPEDSSIYLCSVWGDTEAFFGQGTRLTVV.

V is TRBV20-1 and J is TRBJ1-2; D not resolved. The CDR3 consists of 14 residues. Trimming cost V 6 bases and J 2 bases, with 16 bases left between them. Germline V gives CDR1 DFQATT, CDR2 SNEGSKA (reference sequence). Here the CDR3 DNA reads TGCAGTGCGCCCGGGAAGGCAGTGAACTATGGCTACACCTTC. As protein: CSAPGKAVNYGYTF.